This is a list of T cell receptor beta chains from one sample in a study of cytomegalovirus exposure and HLA in healthy donors. Libraries were prepared by immunoSEQ multiplex PCR; TCRdb keeps only in-frame clonotypes and omits some of them. Seen in this sample are about 35,000 clones; the ten most common clones hold approximately 3.5%. Material for sequencing was PBMCs. These receptors all stem from a man in his forties or fifties in good health and CMV-seronegative. Both conserved end residues are part of each CDR3. The order of the fields is V gene, D gene, J gene, CDR3 protein, CDR3 DNA. D genes are given only for firm matches.

V: TRBV7-9; D: -; J: TRBJ1-1; CDR3: CASSFRQVGTEAFF; DNA: TGTGCCAGCAGCTTTAGACAGGTGGGCACTGAAGCTTTCTTT
V: TRBV6-5; D: -; J: TRBJ2-1; CDR3: CASSSGDGNEQFF; DNA: TGTGCCAGCAGTTCAGGGGATGGAAATGAGCAGTTCTTC
V: TRBV25-1; D: TRBD2; J: TRBJ2-7; CDR3: CASNRAGEREQYF; DNA: TGTGCCAGCAACAGAGCGGGAGAGCGCGAGCAGTACTTC
V: TRBV6-1; D: TRBD2; J: TRBJ2-3; CDR3: CASSEVLAGRDTQYF; DNA: TGTGCCAGCAGTGAGGTACTAGCGGGCAGGGATACGCAGTATTTT
V: TRBV5-6; D: TRBD2; J: TRBJ2-5; CDR3: CASTFSPSGLQETQYF; DNA: TGTGCCAGCACCTTCTCCCCTAGCGGGCTCCAAGAGACCCAGTACTTC
V: TRBV18; D: TRBD1; J: TRBJ1-2; CDR3: CASSPQSGQGAHYGYTF; DNA: TGTGCCAGCTCACCACAATCCGGACAGGGGGCGCACTATGGCTACACCTTC
V: TRBV18; D: -; J: TRBJ1-1; CDR3: CASSPRGPEAFF; DNA: TGTGCCAGCTCACCACGGGGGCCTGAAGCTTTCTTT
V: TRBV29-1; D: TRBD1; J: TRBJ1-2; CDR3: CSVYRGPYGYTF; DNA: TGCAGCGTCTACAGGGGGCCATATGGCTACACCTTC
V: TRBV4-2; D: -; J: TRBJ2-7; CDR3: CASSQDQEAAYEQYF; DNA: TGTGCCAGCAGCCAAGATCAGGAGGCGGCCTACGAGCAGTACTTC
V: TRBV28; D: -; J: TRBJ1-2; CDR3: CASSPGRGYTF; DNA: TGTGCCAGCAGTCCAGGGCGAGGCTACACCTTC
V: TRBV27; D: TRBD1; J: TRBJ1-2; CDR3: CASDRERNYGYTF; DNA: TGTGCCTCGGACAGGGAAAGGAACTATGGCTACACCTTC
V: TRBV30; D: -; J: TRBJ1-2; CDR3: CAWSPQINYGYTF; DNA: TGTGCCTGGAGTCCCCAGATAAACTATGGCTACACCTTC
V: TRBV28; D: -; J: TRBJ2-5; CDR3: CASSNRATQKTQYF; DNA: TGTGCCAGCAGTAACAGAGCAACCCAGAAGACCCAGTACTTC
V: TRBV29-1; D: TRBD2; J: TRBJ2-2; CDR3: CSVEASGPSGELFF; DNA: TGCAGCGTTGAAGCTAGCGGTCCATCCGGGGAGCTGTTTTTT
V: TRBV13; D: TRBD2; J: TRBJ2-7; CDR3: CASSLGLAAAYEQYF; DNA: TGTGCCAGCAGCTTAGGTCTAGCGGCCGCCTACGAGCAGTACTTC
V: TRBV5-1; D: TRBD2; J: TRBJ2-5; CDR3: CASSFQLAGQILQETQYF; DNA: TGCGCCAGCAGCTTTCAACTAGCGGGCCAAATTCTCCAAGAGACCCAGTACTTC
V: TRBV6-5; D: -; J: TRBJ1-5; CDR3: CASSYSRASNQPQHF; DNA: TGTGCCAGCAGTTACTCCAGGGCTAGCAATCAGCCCCAGCATTTT
V: TRBV29-1; D: -; J: TRBJ2-7; CDR3: CSVEDLSYEQYF; DNA: TGCAGCGTTGAAGATCTGAGCTACGAGCAGTACTTC
V: TRBV13; D: TRBD1; J: TRBJ1-2; CDR3: CASSPRTGYYGYTF; DNA: TGTGCCAGCAGCCCGCGGACAGGATACTATGGCTACACCTTC
V: TRBV5-4; D: -; J: TRBJ1-1; CDR3: CASSYMNTEAFF; DNA: TGTGCCAGCAGTTACATGAACACTGAAGCTTTCTTT
V: TRBV6-5; D: -; J: TRBJ2-2; CDR3: CASSYTSIRELFF; DNA: TGTGCCAGCAGTTACACCTCTATCAGGGAGCTGTTTTTT
V: TRBV6-5; D: TRBD2; J: TRBJ2-1; CDR3: CASSYAGGAYNEQFF; DNA: TGTGCCAGCAGTTACGCCGGGGGGGCCTACAATGAGCAGTTCTTC
V: TRBV7-9; D: TRBD1; J: TRBJ1-1; CDR3: CASMLSGDRENTEAFF; DNA: TGTGCCAGCATGCTTTCTGGGGACAGGGAGAACACTGAAGCTTTCTTT
V: TRBV7-2; D: -; J: TRBJ1-2; CDR3: CASSLRRGRDGGYTF; DNA: TGTGCCAGCAGCTTACGGAGGGGAAGGGACGGCGGCTACACCTTC
V: TRBV30; D: -; J: TRBJ1-5; CDR3: CAWSLEGDQPQHF; DNA: TGTGCCTGGAGTTTAGAGGGCGATCAGCCCCAGCATTTT
V: TRBV20-1; D: -; J: TRBJ2-7; CDR3: CSARGQYEQYF; DNA: TGCAGTGCTAGGGGGCAGTACGAGCAGTACTTC
V: TRBV4-2; D: TRBD1; J: TRBJ2-4; CDR3: CASSQWQDRATKNIQYF; DNA: TGTGCCAGCAGCCAATGGCAGGACAGGGCTACCAAAAACATTCAGTACTTC
V: TRBV7-2; D: -; J: TRBJ2-7; CDR3: CASSLAAGSYEQYF; DNA: TGTGCCAGCAGCTTAGCGGCGGGTTCCTACGAGCAGTACTTC
V: TRBV6-6; D: -; J: TRBJ1-2; CDR3: CASSYLRTAANYGYTF; DNA: TGTGCCAGCAGTTACCTCAGGACAGCTGCAAACTATGGCTACACCTTC
V: TRBV30; D: -; J: TRBJ2-5; CDR3: CAWGAETQYF; DNA: TGTGCCTGGGGAGCGGAGACCCAGTACTTC
V: TRBV19; D: -; J: TRBJ1-4; CDR3: CASTSQDRRGEKLFF; DNA: TGTGCCAGTACCTCACAGGATCGGAGAGGTGAAAAACTGTTTTTT